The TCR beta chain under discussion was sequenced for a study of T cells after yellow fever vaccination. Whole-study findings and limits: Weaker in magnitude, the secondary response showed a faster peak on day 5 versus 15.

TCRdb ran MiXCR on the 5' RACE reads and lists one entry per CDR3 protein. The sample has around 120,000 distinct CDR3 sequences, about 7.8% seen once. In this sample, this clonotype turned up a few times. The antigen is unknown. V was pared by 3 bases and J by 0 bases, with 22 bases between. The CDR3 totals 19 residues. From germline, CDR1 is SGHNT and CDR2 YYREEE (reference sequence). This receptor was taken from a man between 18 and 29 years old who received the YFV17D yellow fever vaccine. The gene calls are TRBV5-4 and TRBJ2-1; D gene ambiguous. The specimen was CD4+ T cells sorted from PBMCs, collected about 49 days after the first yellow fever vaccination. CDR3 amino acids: CASSSRPISSLSSYNEQFF. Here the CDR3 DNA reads TGTGCCAGCAGCTCGAGACCCATCTCTTCCCTGAGCTCCTACAATGAGCAGTTCTTC.